This TCR beta chain was captured in a study of early T cells in non-severe SARS-CoV-2 infection. Overall study context: Alpha and beta chains were unpaired, from unsorted whole-blood bulk RNA.

As concerns this clonotype: Its cognate antigen is unknown.

Per the germline V gene, CDR1 is SGHTA and CDR2 is FQGTGA. The CDR3 is made up of 14 amino acids. The V end lost 7 bases, the J end lost 2 bases, and 11 bases lay between the germline ends. Separate cDNA molecules each had unique molecular identifiers attached to them. MiXCR, run by TCRdb on the 5' RACE reads, gives a single entry per CDR3 protein. The top ten clones hold 3% to 3.5% of a sample with 50,000 to 85,000 distinct CDR3 sequences, approximately 9.2% of them seen once. Findings of the study overall: Sequences matched to VDJdb favored anti-spike CD8 responses, while private and CD4 specificities were missed.

This clonotype originated in an adult who was a healthcare worker with PCR-confirmed SARS-CoV-2 infection or an uninfected control (not recorded which). The chain recombines TRBV7-3 with TRBJ2-2; either TRBD1 or TRBD2 may supply D (6 bases each). The sequencing sample was made of whole blood. DNA of the CDR3: TGTGCCAGCACCCTCGGGGGCAACACCGGGGAGCTGTTTTTT. Residues: CASTLGGNTGELFF.